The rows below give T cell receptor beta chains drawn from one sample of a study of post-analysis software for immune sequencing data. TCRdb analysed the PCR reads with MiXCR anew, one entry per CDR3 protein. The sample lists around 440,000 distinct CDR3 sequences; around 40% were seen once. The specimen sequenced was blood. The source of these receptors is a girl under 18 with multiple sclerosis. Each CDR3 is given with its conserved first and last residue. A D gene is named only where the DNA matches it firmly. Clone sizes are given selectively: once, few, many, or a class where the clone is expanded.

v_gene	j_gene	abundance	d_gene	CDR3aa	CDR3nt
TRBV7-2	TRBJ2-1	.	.	CASSLTTGKYNEQFF	TGTGCCAGCAGCTTAACTACAGGCAAGTACAATGAGCAGTTCTTC
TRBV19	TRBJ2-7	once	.	CASSIDSSYEQYF	TGTGCCAGTAGTATAGATAGCTCCTACGAGCAGTACTTC
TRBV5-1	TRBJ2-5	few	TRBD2	CASSFDSLSTRREQYF	TGCGCCAGCAGCTTCGATTCGCTCTCAACCCGGCGGGAGCAGTACTTC
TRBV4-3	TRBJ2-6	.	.	CASSQDFLHSGANVLTF	TGCGCCAGCAGCCAAGATTTCCTCCACTCTGGGGCCAACGTCCTGACTTTC
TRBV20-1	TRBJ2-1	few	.	CSASVAGRNEQFF	TGCAGTGCTAGTGTGGCAGGGAGGAATGAGCAGTTCTTC
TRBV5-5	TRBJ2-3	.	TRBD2	CASTYGGKLAGGPSTDTQYF	TGTGCCAGCACCTATGGGGGTAAACTAGCGGGAGGCCCGAGCACAGATACGCAGTATTTT
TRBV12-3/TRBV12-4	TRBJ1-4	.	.	CASSTRRQAINEKLFF	TGTGCCAGCAGCACCCGAAGACAGGCGATAAATGAAAAACTGTTTTTT
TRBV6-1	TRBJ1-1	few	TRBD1	CASSEAVPYRTGAATEAFF	TGTGCCAGCAGTGAAGCCGTCCCGTACAGGACAGGGGCGGCCACTGAAGCTTTCTTT
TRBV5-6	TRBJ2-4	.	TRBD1	CASSPGQGAPYVGNIQYF	TGTGCCAGCAGCCCGGGACAGGGGGCCCCCTACGTCGGAAACATTCAGTACTTC
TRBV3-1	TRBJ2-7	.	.	CASSQGGATYEQYF	TGTGCCAGCAGCCAAGGGGGGGCCACCTACGAGCAGTACTTC
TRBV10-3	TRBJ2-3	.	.	CAISESWGSTDTQYF	TGTGCCATCAGTGAGTCATGGGGTAGCACAGATACGCAGTATTTT
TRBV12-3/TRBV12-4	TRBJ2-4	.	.	CASSFRWSRVLTTPSIQYF	TGTGCCAGCAGTTTCCGTTGGTCCCGCGTTCTCACCACCCCTAGCATTCAGTACTTC
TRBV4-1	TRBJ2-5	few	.	CASSPLSMETQYF	TGCGCCAGCAGCCCACTTAGTATGGAGACCCAGTACTTC
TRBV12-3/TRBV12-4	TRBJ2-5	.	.	CASSLGGRKQETQYF	TGTGCCAGCAGTTTAGGGGGGCGTAAGCAAGAGACCCAGTACTTC
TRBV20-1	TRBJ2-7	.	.	CSAWLAAPYEQYF	TGCAGTGCCTGGCTGGCGGCCCCCTACGAGCAGTACTTC
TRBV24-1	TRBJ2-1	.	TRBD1	CATSDAGTDYMHEQFF	TGTGCCACCAGTGACGCCGGGACAGATTATATGCATGAGCAGTTCTTC
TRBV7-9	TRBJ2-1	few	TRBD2	CASSSPLASTYNEQFF	TGTGCCAGCAGCTCTCCACTAGCGTCTACCTACAATGAGCAGTTCTTC
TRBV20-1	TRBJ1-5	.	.	CSASSQPQHF	TGCAGTGCTAGTAGTCAGCCCCAGCATTTT
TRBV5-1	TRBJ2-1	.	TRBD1	CASSRLPGQVNNEQFF	TGCGCCAGCAGTCGTCTCCCGGGACAGGTGAACAATGAGCAGTTCTTC
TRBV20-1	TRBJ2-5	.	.	CSARGSVQETQYF	TGCAGTGCTAGGGGGTCAGTTCAAGAGACCCAGTACTTC
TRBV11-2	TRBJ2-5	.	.	CASSFWEQETQYF	TGTGCCAGCAGCTTCTGGGAGCAAGAGACCCAGTACTTC
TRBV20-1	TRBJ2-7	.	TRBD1	CSAPGQSSYEQYF	TGCAGTGCCCCGGGACAGTCCTCCTACGAGCAGTACTTC
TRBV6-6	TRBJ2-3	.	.	CASRGFSSTDTQYF	TGTGCCAGCAGAGGTTTCTCTAGCACAGATACGCAGTATTTT
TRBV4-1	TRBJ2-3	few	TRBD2	CASSRSQTSGSTDTQYF	TGCGCCAGCAGCCGGAGCCAGACTAGCGGAAGCACAGATACGCAGTATTTT
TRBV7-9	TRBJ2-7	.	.	CASSLAGDCYEQYF	TGTGCCAGCAGCTTAGCGGGGGACTGCTACGAGCAGTACTTC
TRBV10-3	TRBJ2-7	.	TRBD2	CAISESASGTGEQYF	TGTGCCATCAGTGAGTCTGCTAGCGGAACGGGCGAGCAGTACTTC
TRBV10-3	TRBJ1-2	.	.	CASRASQGHYGYTF	TGTGCCAGCCGGGCCTCCCAAGGGCACTATGGCTACACCTTC
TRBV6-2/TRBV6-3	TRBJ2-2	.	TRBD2	CASTADLAGGRANTGELFF	TGTGCCAGCACCGCAGACCTAGCGGGAGGCCGCGCGAACACCGGGGAGCTGTTTTTT
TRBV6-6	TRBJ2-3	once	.	CASSYLSVSTDTQYF	TGTGCCAGCAGTTACCTTTCTGTTAGCACAGATACGCAGTATTTT
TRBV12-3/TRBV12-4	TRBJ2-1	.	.	CASSLKAGGGAYEQFF	TGTGCCAGCAGTTTAAAGGCAGGGGGGGGAGCCTACGAGCAGTTCTTC
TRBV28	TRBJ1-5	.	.	CASSLWQISNQPQHF	TGTGCCAGCAGTTTATGGCAGATTAGCAATCAGCCCCAGCATTTT
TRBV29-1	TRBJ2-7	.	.	CSVAGRQAYEQYF	TGCAGCGTTGCTGGGAGGCAGGCCTACGAGCAGTACTTC
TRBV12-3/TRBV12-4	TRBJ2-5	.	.	CASSSSKEGGFRETQYF	TGTGCCAGCAGTTCATCGAAGGAGGGGGGGTTCCGGGAGACCCAGTACTTC
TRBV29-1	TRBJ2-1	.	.	CSVGSLYNEQFF	TGCAGCGTTGGTTCCCTATACAATGAGCAGTTCTTC
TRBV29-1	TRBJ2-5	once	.	CSVWDTSKETQYF	TGCAGCGTATGGGACACCTCGAAGGAGACCCAGTACTTC
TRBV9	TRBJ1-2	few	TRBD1	CASSAGQEAYGYTF	TGTGCCAGCAGCGCGGGACAGGAGGCATATGGCTACACCTTC
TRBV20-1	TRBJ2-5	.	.	CSARDRSHNEQYF	TGCAGTGCTAGAGATAGGAGCCACAATGAGCAGTACTTC
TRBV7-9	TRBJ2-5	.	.	CASSLGRWETQYF	TGTGCCAGCAGCCTAGGGCGGTGGGAGACCCAGTACTTC
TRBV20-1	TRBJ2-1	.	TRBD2	CSAVGLAGASYNEQFF	TGCAGTGCAGTAGGACTAGCGGGGGCCTCCTACAATGAGCAGTTCTTC
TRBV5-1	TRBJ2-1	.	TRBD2	CASSPTSGSSPYNEQFF	TGCGCCAGCAGCCCCACCAGCGGGAGTTCCCCCTACAATGAGCAGTTCTTC
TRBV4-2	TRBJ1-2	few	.	CASSRDGNYGYTF	TGTGCCAGCAGCCGGGACGGAAACTATGGCTACACCTTC
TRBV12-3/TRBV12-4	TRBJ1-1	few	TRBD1	CASSGGQGVGNTEAFF	TGTGCCAGCAGCGGGGGACAGGGGGTAGGTAACACTGAAGCTTTCTTT
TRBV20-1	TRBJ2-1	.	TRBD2	CSAARAMAGDAYNEQFF	TGCAGTGCCGCAAGGGCTATGGCGGGAGATGCCTACAATGAGCAGTTCTTC
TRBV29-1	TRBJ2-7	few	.	CSVATGSSYERYF	.
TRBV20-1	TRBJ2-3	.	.	CSARVPHITDTQYF	TGCAGTGCTAGAGTGCCCCACATCACAGATACGCAGTATTTT
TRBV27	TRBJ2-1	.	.	CASSWDPTRQFF	TGTGCCAGCAGCTGGGACCCGACTAGGCAGTTCTTC
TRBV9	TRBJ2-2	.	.	CASSVGPGELFF	TGTGCCAGCAGCGTAGGCCCCGGGGAGCTGTTTTTT
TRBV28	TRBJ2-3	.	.	CASERDTDTQYF	TGTGCCAGCGAGAGGGACACAGATACGCAGTATTTT
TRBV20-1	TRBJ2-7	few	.	CSARGRDRGEQYF	TGCAGTGCTAGGGGGCGGGATCGAGGCGAGCAGTACTTC
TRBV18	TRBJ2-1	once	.	CASSPTDDHNEQFF	TGTGCCAGCTCACCAACCGACGACCACAATGAGCAGTTCTTC
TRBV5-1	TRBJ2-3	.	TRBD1	CASSPGTAYSTDTRYF	TGCGCCAGCAGCCCCGGGACAGCTTATAGCACAGATACGCGGTATTTT
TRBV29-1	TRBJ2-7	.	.	CSVKGLVHYEQYF	TGCAGCGTCAAAGGACTGGTACACTACGAGCAGTACTTC
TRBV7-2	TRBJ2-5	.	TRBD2	CASSLGPSGREQYF	TGTGCCAGCAGCTTAGGACCTAGCGGGAGGGAGCAGTACTTC
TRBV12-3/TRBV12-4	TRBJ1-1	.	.	CASSKSRKATEAFF	TGTGCCAGCAGTAAGAGTCGCAAGGCCACTGAAGCTTTCTTT
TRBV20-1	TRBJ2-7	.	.	CSARNQSLPSYEQYF	TGCAGTGCTAGAAATCAGTCCCTCCCCTCCTACGAGCAGTACTTC
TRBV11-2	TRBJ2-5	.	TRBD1	CASSSRTGSLETQYF	TGTGCCAGCAGCTCGAGGACAGGGTCCCTGGAGACCCAGTACTTC
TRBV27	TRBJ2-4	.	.	CAGSSALAKNIQYF	TGTGCCGGCAGTTCCGCCTTAGCCAAAAACATTCAGTACTTC
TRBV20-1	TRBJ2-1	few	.	CSARVLAASSYNEQFF	TGCAGTGCTAGAGTACTAGCCGCCAGCTCCTACAATGAGCAGTTCTTC
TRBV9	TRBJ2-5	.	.	CASSGGFTGPFQETQYF	TGTGCCAGCAGCGGGGGATTCACAGGGCCTTTCCAAGAGACCCAGTACTTC
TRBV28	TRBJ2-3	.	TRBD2	CASSTPGGGTTDTQYF	TGTGCCTCATCAACACCGGGGGGAGGGACTACAGATACGCAGTATTTT